This T cell receptor (beta chain) was identified during a study of T cells after yellow fever vaccination. Study-level background: Fractions containing few cells were prepared with SMART-Seq v4 Ultra Low Input. Whole-study results and caveats: The secondary response peaked faster, at day 5 versus 15, but was weaker. Re-detected after boosting: most primary clones, 96% of CD4 and 88% of CD8.

The CDR3 sequence is 16 residues long. Germline V gives CDR1 SEHNR, CDR2 FQNEAQ (reference sequence). J gave up 7 bases and V 2 bases, and 11 bases lay outside the gene matches. Conversion of TCR transcripts into cDNA relied on 5'RACE template switching, which added a universal primer site and UMIs. From the 5' RACE reads, TCRdb called clonotypes with MiXCR, one entry per CDR3 protein. The table lists about 350,000 distinct CDR3 sequences, roughly 10% of them singletons, with more than 15% in the top ten. This clonotype was picked up many times. Its antigen remains unknown. The gene calls are TRBV7-9 and TRBJ1-2, with 9 positions matching TRBD1. The sample was PBMCs, taken on the day of the first yellow fever vaccination. This TCR came from a man younger than 35 who received the YFV17D yellow fever vaccine. The CDR3 here is CASSLQKSTGGGGYTF. In nucleotides, the CDR3 is TGTGCCAGCAGCTTACAAAAAAGTACAGGGGGCGGTGGCTACACCTTC.